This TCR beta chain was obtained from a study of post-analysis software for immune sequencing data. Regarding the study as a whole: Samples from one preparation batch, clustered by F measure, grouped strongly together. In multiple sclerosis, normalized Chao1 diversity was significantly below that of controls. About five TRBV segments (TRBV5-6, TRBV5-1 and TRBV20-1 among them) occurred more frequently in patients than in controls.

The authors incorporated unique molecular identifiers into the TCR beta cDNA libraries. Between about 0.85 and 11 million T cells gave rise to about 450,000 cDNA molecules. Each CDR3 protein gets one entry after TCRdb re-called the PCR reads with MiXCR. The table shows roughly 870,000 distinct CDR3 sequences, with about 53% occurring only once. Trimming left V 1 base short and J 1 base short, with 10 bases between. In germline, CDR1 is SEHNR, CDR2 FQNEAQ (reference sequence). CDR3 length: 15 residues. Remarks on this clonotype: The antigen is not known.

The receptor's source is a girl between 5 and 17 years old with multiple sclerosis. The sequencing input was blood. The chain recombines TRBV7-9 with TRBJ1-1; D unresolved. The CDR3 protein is CASSLGHGENTEAFF. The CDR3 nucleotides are TGTGCCAGCAGCTTAGGACACGGCGAGAACACTGAAGCTTTCTTT.